The rows below give T cell receptor beta chains drawn from one sample of a study of technical replicates of blood from a handful of donors. Produced via immunoSEQ multiplex PCR; TCRdb's table is partial and in-frame only. The sample lists some 80,000 clones, more than 90% occurring once. Sequenced: T cells isolated from PBMCs. Source of these receptors: a human donor in good health. Both conserved end residues are trimmed from each CDR3. D genes are given only for firm matches.

D gene | V gene | CDR3 protein
TRBD1 | TRBV5-1 | ASSLGQGQPQH
TRBD2 | TRBV18 | ASSRTSGSQGQF
TRBD1 | TRBV19 | ASSNRQGVAIYNSPLH
- | TRBV21-1 | ASSKPQGFTTYEQY
- | TRBV7-2 | ASSLRRERSGELF
- | TRBV18 | ASSPDQAGEAF
- | TRBV4-1 | ASSSRNTIY
TRBD1 | TRBV4-1 | ASSQPNRGQETQY
TRBD2 | TRBV15 | ATSTSGGYVETQY
- | TRBV10-1 | ASSGGAAGEVDTQY
TRBD2 | TRBV29-1 | SVGRLAGYEQY